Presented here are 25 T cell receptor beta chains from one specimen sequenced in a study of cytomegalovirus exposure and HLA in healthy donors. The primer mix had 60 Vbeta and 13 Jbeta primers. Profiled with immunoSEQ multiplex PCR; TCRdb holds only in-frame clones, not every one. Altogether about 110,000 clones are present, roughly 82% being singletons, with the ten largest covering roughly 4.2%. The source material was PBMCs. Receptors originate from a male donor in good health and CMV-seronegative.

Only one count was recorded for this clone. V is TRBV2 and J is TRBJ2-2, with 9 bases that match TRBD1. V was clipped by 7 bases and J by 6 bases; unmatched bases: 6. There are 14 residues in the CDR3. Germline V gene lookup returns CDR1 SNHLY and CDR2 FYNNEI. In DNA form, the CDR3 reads TGTGCCAGCATGGACAGGGGAGCGGCCGGGGAGCTGTTTTTT. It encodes CASMDRGAAGELFF.

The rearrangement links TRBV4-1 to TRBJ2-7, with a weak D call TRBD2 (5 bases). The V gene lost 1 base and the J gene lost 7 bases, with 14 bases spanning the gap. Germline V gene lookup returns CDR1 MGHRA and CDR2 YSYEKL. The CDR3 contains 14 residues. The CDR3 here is CASSQGPLSVEQYF. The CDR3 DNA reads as TGCGCCAGCAGCCAAGGCCCCCTTAGCGTAGAGCAGTACTTC.

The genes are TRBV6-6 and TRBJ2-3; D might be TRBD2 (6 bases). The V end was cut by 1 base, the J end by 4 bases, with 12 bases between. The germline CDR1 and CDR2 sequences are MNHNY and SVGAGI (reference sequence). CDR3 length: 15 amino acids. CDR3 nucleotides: TGTGCCAGCAGTTACTTTGGGGGGTTTTCAGATACGCAGTATTTT. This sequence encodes CASSYFGGFSDTQYF.

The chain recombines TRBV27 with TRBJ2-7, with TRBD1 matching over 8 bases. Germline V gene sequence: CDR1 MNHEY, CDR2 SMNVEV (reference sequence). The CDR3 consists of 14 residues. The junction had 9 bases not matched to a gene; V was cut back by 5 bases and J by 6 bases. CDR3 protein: CASSPFPGQGEQYF. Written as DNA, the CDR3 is TGTGCCAGCAGTCCCTTCCCCGGACAGGGCGAGCAGTACTTC.

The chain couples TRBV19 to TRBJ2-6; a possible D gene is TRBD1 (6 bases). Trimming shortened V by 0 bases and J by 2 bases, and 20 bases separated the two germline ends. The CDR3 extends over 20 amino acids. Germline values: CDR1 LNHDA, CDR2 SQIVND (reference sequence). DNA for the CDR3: TGTGCCAGTAGTATAGATTTCTGGGACACCTATCGCACTGGGGCCAACGTCCTGACTTTC. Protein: CASSIDFWDTYRTGANVLTF.

The CDR3 nucleotides are TGTGCCAGCAGCAATAGGAGCTCCTACAATGAGCAGTTCTTC. This encodes CASSNRSSYNEQFF. V is TRBV11-3 and J is TRBJ2-1, with unresolved D. Germline V lookup: CDR1 SGHNT, CDR2 YENEEA. The CDR3 loop spans 14 amino acids. Trimming stripped 5 bases from V and 0 bases from J, with 8 bases between.

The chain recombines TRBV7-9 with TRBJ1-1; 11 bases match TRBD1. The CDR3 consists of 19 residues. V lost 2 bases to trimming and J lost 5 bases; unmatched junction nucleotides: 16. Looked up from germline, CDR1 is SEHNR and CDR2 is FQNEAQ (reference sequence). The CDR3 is CASSLKGLDRGRFGTEAFF. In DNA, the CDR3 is TGTGCCAGCAGCTTAAAGGGCCTGGACAGGGGGCGCTTTGGTACTGAAGCTTTCTTT.

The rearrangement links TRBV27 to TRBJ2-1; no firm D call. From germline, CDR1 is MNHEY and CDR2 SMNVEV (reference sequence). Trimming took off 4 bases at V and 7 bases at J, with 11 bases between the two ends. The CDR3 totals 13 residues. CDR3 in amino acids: CASSSSIVNEQFF. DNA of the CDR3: TGTGCCAGCAGTTCCTCGATAGTTAATGAGCAGTTCTTC.

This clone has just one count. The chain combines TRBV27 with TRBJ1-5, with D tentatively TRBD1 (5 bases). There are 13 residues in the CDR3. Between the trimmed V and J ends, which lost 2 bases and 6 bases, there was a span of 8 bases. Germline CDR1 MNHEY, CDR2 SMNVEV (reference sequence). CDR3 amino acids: CASSLGGGQPQHF. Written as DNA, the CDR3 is TGTGCCAGCAGTTTAGGCGGGGGTCAGCCCCAGCATTTT.

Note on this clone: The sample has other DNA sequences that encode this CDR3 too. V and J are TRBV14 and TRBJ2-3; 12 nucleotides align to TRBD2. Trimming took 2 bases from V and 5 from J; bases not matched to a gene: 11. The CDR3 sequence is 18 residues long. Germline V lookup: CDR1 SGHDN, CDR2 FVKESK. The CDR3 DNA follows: TGTGCCAGCAGCCAACCGGCCCTAGCGGGGGGGCGGGGAGATACGCAGTATTTT. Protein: CASSQPALAGGRGDTQYF.

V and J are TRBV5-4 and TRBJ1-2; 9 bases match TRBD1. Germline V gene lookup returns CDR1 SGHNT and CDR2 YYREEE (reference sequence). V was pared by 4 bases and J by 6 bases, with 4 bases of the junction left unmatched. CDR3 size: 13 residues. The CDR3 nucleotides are TGTGCCAGCAGCCCTACAGGGGGCCATGGCTACACCTTC. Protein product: CASSPTGGHGYTF.

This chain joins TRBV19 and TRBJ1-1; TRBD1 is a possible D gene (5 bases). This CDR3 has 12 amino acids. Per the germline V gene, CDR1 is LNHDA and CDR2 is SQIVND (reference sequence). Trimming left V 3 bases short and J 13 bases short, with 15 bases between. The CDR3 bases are TGTGCCAGTAGTATTGGGGCGGCGGAGGGTTTCTTT. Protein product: CASSIGAAEGFF.

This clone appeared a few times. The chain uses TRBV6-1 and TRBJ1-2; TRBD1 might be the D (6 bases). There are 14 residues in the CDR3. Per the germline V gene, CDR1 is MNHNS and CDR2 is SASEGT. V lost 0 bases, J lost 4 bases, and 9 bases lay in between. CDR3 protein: CASSEARTAYGYTF. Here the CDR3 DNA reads TGTGCCAGCAGTGAAGCGAGGACAGCCTATGGCTACACCTTC.

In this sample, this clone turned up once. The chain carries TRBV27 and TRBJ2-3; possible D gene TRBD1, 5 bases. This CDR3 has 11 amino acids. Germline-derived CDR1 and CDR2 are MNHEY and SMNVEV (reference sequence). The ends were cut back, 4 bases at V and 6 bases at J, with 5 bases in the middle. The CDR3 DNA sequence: TGTGCCAGCAGTTGGGGCGATACGCAGTATTTT. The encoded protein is CASSWGDTQYF.

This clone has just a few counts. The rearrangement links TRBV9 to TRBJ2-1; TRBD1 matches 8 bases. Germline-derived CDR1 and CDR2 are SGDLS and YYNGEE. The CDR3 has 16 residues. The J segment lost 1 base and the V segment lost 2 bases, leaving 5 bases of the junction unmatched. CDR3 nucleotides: TGTGCCAGCAGCGTTTCGACAGGGGTTTCCTACAATGAGCAGTTCTTC. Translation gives CASSVSTGVSYNEQFF.

The CDR3 protein is CASSESTAQGTQYF. The CDR3 DNA reads as TGCGCCAGCAGTGAGTCGACAGCTCAGGGGACCCAGTACTTC. This chain links TRBV10-1 with TRBJ2-5; D possibly corresponds to TRBD1 (5 bases). The germline gives CDR1 WNHNN, CDR2 SYGVQD (reference sequence). The CDR3 is made up of 14 amino acids. Trimming removed 0 bases at V and 7 bases at J, with 12 bases between.

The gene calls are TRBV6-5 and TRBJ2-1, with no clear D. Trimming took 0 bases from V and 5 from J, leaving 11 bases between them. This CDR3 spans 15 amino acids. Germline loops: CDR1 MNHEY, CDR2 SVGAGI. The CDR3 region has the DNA TGTGCCAGCAGTTACTCGGTCGGCCAGGACAATGAGCAGTTCTTC. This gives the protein CASSYSVGQDNEQFF.

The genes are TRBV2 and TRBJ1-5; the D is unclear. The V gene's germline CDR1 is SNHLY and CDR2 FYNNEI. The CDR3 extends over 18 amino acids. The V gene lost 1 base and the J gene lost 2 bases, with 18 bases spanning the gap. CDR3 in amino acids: CASSEETVGRHRNQPQHF. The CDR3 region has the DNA TGTGCCAGCAGTGAAGAAACAGTGGGGAGGCATCGCAATCAGCCCCAGCATTTT.

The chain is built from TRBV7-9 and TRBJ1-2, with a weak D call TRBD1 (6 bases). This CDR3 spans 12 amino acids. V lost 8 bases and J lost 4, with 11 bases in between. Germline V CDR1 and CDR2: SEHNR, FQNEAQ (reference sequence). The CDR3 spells CASRQVSYGYTF. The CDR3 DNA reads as TGTGCCAGCCGACAGGTGTCCTATGGCTACACCTTC.

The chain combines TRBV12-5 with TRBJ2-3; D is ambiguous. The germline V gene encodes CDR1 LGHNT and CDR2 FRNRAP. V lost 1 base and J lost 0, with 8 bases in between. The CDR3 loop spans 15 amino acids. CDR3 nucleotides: TGTGCTAGTGGTTTGGGTGTGACTAGCACAGATACGCAGTATTTT. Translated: CASGLGVTSTDTQYF.

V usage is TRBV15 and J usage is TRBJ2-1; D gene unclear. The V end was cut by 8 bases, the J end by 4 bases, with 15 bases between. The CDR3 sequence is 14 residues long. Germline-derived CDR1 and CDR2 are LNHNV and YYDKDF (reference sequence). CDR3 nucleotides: TGTGCCACCCGCCCACCTTTGACTTACAATGAGCAGTTCTTC. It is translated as CATRPPLTYNEQFF.

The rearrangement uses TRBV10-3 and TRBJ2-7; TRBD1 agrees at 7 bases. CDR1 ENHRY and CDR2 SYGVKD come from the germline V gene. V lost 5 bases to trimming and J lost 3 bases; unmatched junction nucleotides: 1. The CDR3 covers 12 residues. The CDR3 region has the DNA TGTGCCATCAGTACAGGGGTCTACGAGCAGTACTTC. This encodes CAISTGVYEQYF.

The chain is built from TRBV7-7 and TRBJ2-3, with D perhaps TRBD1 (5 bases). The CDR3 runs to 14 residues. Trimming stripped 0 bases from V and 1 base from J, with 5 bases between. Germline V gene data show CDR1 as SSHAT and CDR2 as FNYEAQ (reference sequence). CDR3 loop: CASSLARGTDTQYF. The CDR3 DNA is TGTGCCAGCAGCTTAGCCAGGGGCACAGATACGCAGTATTTT.

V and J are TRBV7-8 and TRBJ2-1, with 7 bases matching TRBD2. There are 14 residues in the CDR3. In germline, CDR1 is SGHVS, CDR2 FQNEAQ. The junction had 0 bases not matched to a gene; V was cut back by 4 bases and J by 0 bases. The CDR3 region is CASSSGGSYNEQFF. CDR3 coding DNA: TGTGCCAGCAGCTCGGGAGGCTCCTACAATGAGCAGTTCTTC.

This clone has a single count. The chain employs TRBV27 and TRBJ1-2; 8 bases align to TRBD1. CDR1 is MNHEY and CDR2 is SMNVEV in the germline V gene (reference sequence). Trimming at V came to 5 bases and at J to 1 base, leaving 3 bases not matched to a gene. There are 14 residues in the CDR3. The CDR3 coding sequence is TGTGCCAGCAGTACGACAGGGGTTAACTATGGCTACACCTTC. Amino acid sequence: CASSTTGVNYGYTF.